This T cell receptor beta chain was found in a study of cytomegalovirus exposure and HLA in healthy donors. Turning to the study itself: Sequencing of about 179 million T cells in an earlier analysis found 120 million or so unique TCR beta sequences. An early release of data contained 75 million to 90 million unique TCRs, which came from HLA-typed donors.

V lost 3 bases and J lost 0, with 7 bases in between. The CDR3 spans 14 residues. CDR1 is SEHNR, CDR2 FQNEAQ, per germline (reference sequence). It was with 60 Vbeta and 13 Jbeta primers that the PCR ran. Assay used: immunoSEQ multiplex PCR; TCRdb lists only in-frame clones, some missing. The sample records 100,000 or so clones, over 9.5% being singletons. General observations from the study: A later analysis linked a missense variant in DCLRE1C to the trimming of TCR beta V and J genes. In vitro experiments confirmed that a few CMV-associated chains were specific for CMV antigens.

This clone was seen more than once but under ten times. Its target is not known. The rearrangement links TRBV7-9 to TRBJ2-3; D not certain. This TCR came from a man aged 35 to 55 in good health and CMV-seropositive. Material for sequencing was PBMCs. The CDR3 bases are TGTGCCAGCAGCTTGGGCCTTAGCACAGATACGCAGTATTTT. It encodes CASSLGLSTDTQYF.